This TCR beta chain was recorded in a study of cytomegalovirus exposure and HLA in healthy donors. Study as a whole: Unique TCR beta sequences numbering about 100 million came from roughly 180 million T cells in an earlier analysis.

PCR employed 60 Vbeta and 13 Jbeta primers. TCRdb's table, derived via immunoSEQ multiplex PCR, lists solely in-frame clones and lacks some. The table lists some 210,000 clones, approximately 82% of them singletons, with roughly 10% in the top ten. From germline, CDR1 is GTSNPN and CDR2 SVGIG (reference sequence). V shed 1 base and J 3 bases; nucleotides not matched to a gene: 9. This CDR3 is built from 17 residues. The V and J genes are TRBV30 and TRBJ2-1, with 10 bases identical to TRBD1. The receptor's source is a woman in her forties or fifties in good health and CMV-seropositive. Sequences were obtained from PBMCs. This CDR3 reads CAWSALLGTGVYNEQFF. The CDR3, as DNA: TGTGCCTGGAGTGCCCTCCTCGGGACAGGGGTCTACAATGAGCAGTTCTTC.